The table lists the clone carrying this T cell receptor beta chain with a count of one. This sample is drawn from a study of blood T cell repertoires in COVID-19. Overall study: T cells, B-cell-depleted T cells, or PBMCs supplied cDNA or gDNA.

V trimming: 1 base; J trimming: 7 bases; junction bases outside the gene matches: 2. This CDR3 region has 14 residues. Per the germline V gene, CDR1 is SGHRS and CDR2 is YFSETQ. Authors' data handling: Researchers report that nucleated cell counts were estimated from reference gene primer amplification. Here immunoSEQ multiplex PCR was the method, and the copy in TCRdb shows in-frame clones only, minus some. The D gene and trimming were derived from the DNA, and the V and J assignments and clone size from that table. Of around 32,000 clones listed, around 85% were seen once; the top ten hold just over 5.5%.

This TCR came from a woman at least 80 years old with active or convalescent COVID-19. Sequenced sample: peripheral blood. The V and J genes are TRBV5-1 and TRBJ1-6, with TRBD1 matching over 7 bases. CDR3 protein: CASSLRDRNSPLHF. The CDR3 DNA reads TGCGCCAGCAGCTTGCGGGACAGAAATTCACCCCTCCACTTT.